This T cell receptor (beta chain) was identified during a study of control samples from healthy donors and cancer patients. CDR3 length: 13 residues. CDR1 is MGHDK and CDR2 is SYGVNS in the germline V gene. The ends lost 8 bases at V and 1 base at J; junction bases unmatched: 3. Profiled with immunoSEQ multiplex PCR; TCRdb holds only in-frame clones, not every one. The sample includes approximately 59,000 clones, around 87% of them seen just once. Input material: PBMCs. The genes are TRBV25-1 and TRBJ2-7; 9 positions match TRBD1. The receptor comes from a woman aged 55-70 years with lung cancer. As DNA, the CDR3 is TGTGCCAGCCGGGACAGGGTGTCCTACGAGCAGTACTTC. Translated, it gives CASRDRVSYEQYF.